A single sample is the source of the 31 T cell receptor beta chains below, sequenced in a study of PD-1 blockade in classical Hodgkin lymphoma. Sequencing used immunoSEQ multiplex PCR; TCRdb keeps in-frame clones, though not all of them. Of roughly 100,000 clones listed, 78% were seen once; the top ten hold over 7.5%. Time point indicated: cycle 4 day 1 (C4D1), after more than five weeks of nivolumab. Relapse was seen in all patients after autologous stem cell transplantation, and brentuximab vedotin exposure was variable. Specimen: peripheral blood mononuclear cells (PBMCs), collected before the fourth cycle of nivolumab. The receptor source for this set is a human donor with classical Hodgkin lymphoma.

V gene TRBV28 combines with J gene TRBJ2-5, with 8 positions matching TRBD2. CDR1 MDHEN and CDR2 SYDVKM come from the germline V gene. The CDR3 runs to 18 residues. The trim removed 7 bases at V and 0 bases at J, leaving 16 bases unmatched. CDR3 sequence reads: CASTFRLRGGRYQETQYF. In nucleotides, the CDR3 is TGTGCCAGCACCTTTAGACTCCGGGGCGGGAGGTACCAAGAGACCCAGTACTTC.

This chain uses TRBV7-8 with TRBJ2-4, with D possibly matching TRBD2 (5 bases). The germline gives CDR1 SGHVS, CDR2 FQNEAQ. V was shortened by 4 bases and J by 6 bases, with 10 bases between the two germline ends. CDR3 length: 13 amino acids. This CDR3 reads CASSSGRGNIQYF. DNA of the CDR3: TGTGCCAGCAGCTCGGGTCGGGGAAACATTCAGTACTTC.

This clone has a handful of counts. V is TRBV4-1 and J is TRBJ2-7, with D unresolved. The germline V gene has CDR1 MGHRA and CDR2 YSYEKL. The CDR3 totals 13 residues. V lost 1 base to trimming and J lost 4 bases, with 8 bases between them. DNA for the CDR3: TGCGCCAGCAGCCAAGCCGTCAGGTACGAGCAGTACTTC. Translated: CASSQAVRYEQYF.

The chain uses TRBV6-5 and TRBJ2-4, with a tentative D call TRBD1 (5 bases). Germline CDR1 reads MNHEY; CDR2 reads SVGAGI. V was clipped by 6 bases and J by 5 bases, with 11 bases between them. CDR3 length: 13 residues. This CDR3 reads CASRQDIQNIQYF. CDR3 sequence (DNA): TGTGCCAGCAGACAGGACATACAAAACATTCAGTACTTC.

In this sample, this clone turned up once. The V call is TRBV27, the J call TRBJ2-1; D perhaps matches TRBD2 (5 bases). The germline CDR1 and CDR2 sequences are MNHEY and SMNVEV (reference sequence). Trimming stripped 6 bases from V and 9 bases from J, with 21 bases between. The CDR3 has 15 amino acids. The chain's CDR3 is CASSYWTPWRSEQFF. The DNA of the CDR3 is TGTGCCAGCAGCTACTGGACCCCATGGAGGAGTGAGCAGTTCTTC.

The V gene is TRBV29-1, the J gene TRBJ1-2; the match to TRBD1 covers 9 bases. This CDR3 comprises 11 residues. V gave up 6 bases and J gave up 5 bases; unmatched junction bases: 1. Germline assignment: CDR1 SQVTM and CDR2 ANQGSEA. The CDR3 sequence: CSVGTGYGYTF. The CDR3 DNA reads TGCAGCGTAGGGACAGGGTATGGCTACACCTTC.

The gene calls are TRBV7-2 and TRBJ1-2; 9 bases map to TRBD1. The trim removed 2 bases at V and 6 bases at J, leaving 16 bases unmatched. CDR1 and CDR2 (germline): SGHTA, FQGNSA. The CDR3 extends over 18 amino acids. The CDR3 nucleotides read TGTGCCAGCAGCTTACAGGGGACAGGGAGCGCCGTGGTGGATGGCTACACCTTC. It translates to CASSLQGTGSAVVDGYTF.

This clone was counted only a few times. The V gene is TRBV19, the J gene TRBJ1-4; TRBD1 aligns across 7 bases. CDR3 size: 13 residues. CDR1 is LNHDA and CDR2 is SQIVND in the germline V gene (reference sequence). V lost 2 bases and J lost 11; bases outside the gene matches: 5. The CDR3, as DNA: TGTGCCAGTAGTATACGGACAGGTGGGAAACTGTTTTTT. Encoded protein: CASSIRTGGKLFF.

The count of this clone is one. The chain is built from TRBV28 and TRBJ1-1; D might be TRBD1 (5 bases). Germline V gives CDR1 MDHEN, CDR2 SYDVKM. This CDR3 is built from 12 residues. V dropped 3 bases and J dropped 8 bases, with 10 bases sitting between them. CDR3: CASSLPGEEAFF. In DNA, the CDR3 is TGTGCCAGCAGTTTGCCGGGGGAGGAAGCTTTCTTT. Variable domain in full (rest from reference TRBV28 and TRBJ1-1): DVKVTQSSRYLVKRTGEKVFLECVQDMDHENMFWYRQDPGLGLRLIYFSYDVKMKEKGDIPEGYSVSREKKERFSLILESASTNQTSMYLCASSLPGEEAFFGQGTRLTVV.

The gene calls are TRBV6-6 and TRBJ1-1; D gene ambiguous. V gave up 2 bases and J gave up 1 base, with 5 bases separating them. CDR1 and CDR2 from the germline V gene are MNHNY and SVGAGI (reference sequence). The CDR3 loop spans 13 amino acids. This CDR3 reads CASSYTQNTEAFF. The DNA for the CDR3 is TGTGCCAGCAGTTACACCCAGAACACTGAAGCTTTCTTT.

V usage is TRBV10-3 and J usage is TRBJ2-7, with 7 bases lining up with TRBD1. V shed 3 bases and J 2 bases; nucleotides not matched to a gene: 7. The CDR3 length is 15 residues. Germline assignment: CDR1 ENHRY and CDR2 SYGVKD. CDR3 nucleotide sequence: TGTGCCATCAGTGACACGACAGGGCGGACCTACGAGCAGTACTTC. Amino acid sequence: CAISDTTGRTYEQYF.

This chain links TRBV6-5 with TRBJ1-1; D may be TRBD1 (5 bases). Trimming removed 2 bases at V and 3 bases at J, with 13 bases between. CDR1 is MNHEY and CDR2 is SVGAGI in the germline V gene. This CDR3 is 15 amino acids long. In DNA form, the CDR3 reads TGTGCCAGCAGTTACCGGGGGATCAGGGACACTGAAGCTTTCTTT. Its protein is CASSYRGIRDTEAFF.

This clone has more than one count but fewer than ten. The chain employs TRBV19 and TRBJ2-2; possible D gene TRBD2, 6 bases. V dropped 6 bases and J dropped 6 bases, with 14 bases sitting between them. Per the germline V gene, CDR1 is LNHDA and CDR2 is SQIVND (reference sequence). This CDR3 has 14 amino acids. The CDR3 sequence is CASSPRPGAGELFF. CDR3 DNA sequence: TGTGCCAGTAGCCCCCGACCGGGGGCCGGGGAGCTGTTTTTT.

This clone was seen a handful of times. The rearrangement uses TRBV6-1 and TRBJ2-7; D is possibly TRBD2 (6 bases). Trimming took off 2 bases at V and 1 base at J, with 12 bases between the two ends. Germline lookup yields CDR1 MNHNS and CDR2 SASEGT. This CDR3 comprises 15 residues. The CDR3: CASSERPGLSYEQYF. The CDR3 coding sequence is TGTGCCAGCAGTGAAAGGCCGGGACTTTCCTACGAGCAGTACTTC.

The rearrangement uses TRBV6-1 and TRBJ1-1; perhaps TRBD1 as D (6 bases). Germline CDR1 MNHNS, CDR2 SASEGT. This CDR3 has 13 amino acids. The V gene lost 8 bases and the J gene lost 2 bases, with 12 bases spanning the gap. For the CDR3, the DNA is TGTGCCAGCGGGTGGGGGCACAACACTGAAGCTTTCTTT. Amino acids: CASGWGHNTEAFF.

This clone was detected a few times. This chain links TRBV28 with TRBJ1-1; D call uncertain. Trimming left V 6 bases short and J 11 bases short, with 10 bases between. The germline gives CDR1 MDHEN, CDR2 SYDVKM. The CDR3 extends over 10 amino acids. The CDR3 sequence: CASSGPFAFF. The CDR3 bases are TGTGCCAGCAGCGGCCCCTTCGCTTTCTTT. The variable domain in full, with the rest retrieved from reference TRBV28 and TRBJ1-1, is DVKVTQSSRYLVKRTGEKVFLECVQDMDHENMFWYRQDPGLGLRLIYFSYDVKMKEKGDIPEGYSVSREKKERFSLILESASTNQTSMYLCASSGPFAFFGQGTRLTVV.

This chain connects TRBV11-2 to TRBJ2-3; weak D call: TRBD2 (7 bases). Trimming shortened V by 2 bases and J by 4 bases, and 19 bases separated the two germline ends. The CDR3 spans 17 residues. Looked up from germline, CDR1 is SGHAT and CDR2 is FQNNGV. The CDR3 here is CASSLLQRGGGADTQYF. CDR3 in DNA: TGTGCCAGCAGCTTATTACAGCGGGGCGGGGGCGCAGATACGCAGTATTTT.

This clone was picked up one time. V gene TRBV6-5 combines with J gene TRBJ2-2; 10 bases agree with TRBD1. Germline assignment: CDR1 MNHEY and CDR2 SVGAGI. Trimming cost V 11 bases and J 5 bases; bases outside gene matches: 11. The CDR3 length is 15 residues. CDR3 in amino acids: CARLRDRGLTGELFF. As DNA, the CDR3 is TGTGCCCGGCTGAGAGACAGGGGGCTTACCGGGGAGCTGTTTTTT.

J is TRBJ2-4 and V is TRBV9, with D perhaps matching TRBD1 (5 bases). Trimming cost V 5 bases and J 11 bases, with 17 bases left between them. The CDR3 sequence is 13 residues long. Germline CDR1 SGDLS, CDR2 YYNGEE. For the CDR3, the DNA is TGTGCCAGCAGTACCCAGGGAAGGGGTCTTCAGTACTTC. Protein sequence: CASSTQGRGLQYF. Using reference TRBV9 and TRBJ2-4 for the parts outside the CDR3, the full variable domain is DSGVTQTPKHLITATGQRVTLRCSPRSGDLSVYWYQQSLDQGLQFLIQYYNGEERAKGNILERFSAQQFPDLHSELNLSSLELGDSALYFCASSTQGRGLQYFGAGTRLSVL.

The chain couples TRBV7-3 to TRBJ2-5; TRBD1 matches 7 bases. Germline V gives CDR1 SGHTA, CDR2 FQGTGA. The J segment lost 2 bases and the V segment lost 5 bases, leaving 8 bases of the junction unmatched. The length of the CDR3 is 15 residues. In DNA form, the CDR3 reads TGTGCCAGCAGCCCCGCGACAGGGCATCAAGAGACCCAGTACTTC. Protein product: CASSPATGHQETQYF.

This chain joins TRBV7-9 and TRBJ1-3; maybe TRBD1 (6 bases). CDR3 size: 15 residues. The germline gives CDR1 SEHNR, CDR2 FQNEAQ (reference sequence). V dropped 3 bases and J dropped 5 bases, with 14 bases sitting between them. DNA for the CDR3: TGTGCCAGCAGCTTGGCTACAGGGTTCAGAAACACCATATATTTT. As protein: CASSLATGFRNTIYF.

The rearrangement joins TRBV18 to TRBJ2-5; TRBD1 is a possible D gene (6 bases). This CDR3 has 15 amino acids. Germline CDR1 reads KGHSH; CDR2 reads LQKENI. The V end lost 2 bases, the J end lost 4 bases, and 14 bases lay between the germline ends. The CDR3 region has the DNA TGTGCCAGCTCACCATCGGCTGGGGGCGCAGAGACCCAGTACTTC. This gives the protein CASSPSAGGAETQYF. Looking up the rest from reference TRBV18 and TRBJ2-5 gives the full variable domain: NAGVMQNPRHLVRRRGQEARLRCSPMKGHSHVYWYRQLPEEGLKFMVYLQKENIIDESGMPKERFSAEFPKEGPSILRIQQVVRGDSAAYFCASSPSAGGAETQYFGPGTRLLVL.

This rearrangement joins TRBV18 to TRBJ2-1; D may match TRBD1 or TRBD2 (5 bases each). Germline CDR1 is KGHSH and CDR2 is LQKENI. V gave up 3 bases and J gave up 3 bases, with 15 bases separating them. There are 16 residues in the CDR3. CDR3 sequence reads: CASSPPTGTFYNEQFF. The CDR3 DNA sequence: TGTGCCAGCTCACCGCCTACCGGGACCTTCTACAATGAGCAGTTCTTC.

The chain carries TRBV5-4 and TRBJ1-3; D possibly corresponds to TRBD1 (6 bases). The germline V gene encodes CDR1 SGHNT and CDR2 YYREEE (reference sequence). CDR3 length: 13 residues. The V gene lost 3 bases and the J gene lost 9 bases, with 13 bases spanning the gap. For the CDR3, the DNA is TGTGCCAGCAGCTCAGGGGCGTGGGGCACCATATATTTT. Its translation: CASSSGAWGTIYF.

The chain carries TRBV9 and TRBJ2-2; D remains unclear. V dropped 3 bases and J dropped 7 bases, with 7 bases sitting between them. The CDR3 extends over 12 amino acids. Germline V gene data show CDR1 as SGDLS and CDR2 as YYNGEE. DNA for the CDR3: TGTGCCAGCAGCGGGTGGGTCGGGGAGCTGTTTTTT. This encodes CASSGWVGELFF.

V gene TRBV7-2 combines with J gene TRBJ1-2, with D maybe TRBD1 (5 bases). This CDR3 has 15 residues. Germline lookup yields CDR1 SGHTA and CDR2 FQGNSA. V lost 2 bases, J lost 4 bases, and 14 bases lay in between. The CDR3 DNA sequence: TGTGCCAGCAGCTTATCAGCGGGGGGGTCCTATGGCTACACCTTC. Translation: CASSLSAGGSYGYTF.

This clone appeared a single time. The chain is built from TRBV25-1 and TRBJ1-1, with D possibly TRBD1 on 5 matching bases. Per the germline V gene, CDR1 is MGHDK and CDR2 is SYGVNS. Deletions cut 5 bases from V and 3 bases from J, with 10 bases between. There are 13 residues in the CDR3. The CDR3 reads CASSTQGYTEAFF. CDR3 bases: TGTGCCAGCAGTACTCAGGGATACACTGAAGCTTTCTTT.

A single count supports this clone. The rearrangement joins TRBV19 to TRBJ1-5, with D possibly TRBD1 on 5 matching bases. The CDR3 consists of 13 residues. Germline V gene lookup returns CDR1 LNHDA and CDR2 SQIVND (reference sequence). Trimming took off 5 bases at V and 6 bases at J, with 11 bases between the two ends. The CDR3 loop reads CASSLGESQPQHF. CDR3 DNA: TGTGCCAGTAGTCTGGGGGAGTCTCAGCCCCAGCATTTT.

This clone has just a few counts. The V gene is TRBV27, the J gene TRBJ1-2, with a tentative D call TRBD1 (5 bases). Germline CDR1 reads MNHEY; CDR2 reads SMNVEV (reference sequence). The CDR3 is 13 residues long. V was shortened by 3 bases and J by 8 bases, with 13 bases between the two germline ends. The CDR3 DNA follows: TGTGCCAGCAGTTTGGGCTGGGGGTTGGGCTACACCTTC. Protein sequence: CASSLGWGLGYTF.

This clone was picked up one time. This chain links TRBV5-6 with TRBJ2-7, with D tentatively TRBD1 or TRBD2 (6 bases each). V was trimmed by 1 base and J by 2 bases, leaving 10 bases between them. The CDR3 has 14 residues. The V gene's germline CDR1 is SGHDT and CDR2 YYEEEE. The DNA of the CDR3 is TGTGCCAGCAGCTTGTGGGGGGCAGCCTACGAGCAGTACTTC. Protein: CASSLWGAAYEQYF. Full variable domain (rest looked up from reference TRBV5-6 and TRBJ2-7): DAGVTQSPTHLIKTRGQQVTLRCSPKSGHDTVSWYQQALGQGPQFIFQYYEEEERQRGNFPDRFSGHQFPNYSSELNVNALLLGDSALYLCASSLWGAAYEQYFGPGTRLTVT.

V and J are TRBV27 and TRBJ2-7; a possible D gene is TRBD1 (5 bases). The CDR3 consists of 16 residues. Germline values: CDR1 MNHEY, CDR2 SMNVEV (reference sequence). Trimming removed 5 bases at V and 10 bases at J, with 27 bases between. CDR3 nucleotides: TGTGCCAGCAGTAGGATAGTTGGGGTCCTAGACAGAGACCAGTACTTC. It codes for CASSRIVGVLDRDQYF.